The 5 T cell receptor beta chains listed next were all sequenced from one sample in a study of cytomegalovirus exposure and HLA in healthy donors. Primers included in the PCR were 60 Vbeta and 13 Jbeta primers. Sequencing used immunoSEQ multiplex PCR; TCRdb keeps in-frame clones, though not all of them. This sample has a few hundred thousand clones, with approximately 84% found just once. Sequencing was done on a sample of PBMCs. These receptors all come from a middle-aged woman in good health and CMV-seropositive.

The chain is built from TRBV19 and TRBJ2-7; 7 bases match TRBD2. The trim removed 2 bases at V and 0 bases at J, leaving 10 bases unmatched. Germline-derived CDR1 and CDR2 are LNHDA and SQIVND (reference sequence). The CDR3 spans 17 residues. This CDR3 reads CASSIIVSGQSSYEQYF. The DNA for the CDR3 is TGTGCCAGTAGTATAATTGTTAGCGGGCAATCCTCCTACGAGCAGTACTTC.

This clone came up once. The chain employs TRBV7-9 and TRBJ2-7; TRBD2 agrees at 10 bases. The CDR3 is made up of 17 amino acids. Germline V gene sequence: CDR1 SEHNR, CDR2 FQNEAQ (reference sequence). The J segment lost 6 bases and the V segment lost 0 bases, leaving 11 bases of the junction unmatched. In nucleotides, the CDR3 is TGTGCCAGCAGCTTAGCTGGAGCAGCGGGAGGGCCCCTCGAGCAGTACTTC. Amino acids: CASSLAGAAGGPLEQYF.

In DNA, the CDR3 is TGTGCCAGCAGTACGGGACAGGGATGGGATCAGCCCCAGCATTTT. Protein product: CASSTGQGWDQPQHF. This chain connects TRBV6-1 to TRBJ1-5, with TRBD1 identical over 9 bases. V lost 5 bases and J lost 5; bases outside the gene matches: 7. Germline CDR1 is MNHNS and CDR2 is SASEGT. The CDR3 spans 15 residues.

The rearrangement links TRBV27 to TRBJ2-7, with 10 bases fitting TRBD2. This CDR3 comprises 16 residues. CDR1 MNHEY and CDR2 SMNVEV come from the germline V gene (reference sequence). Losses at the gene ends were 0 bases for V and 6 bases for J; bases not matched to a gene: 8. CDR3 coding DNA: TGTGCCAGCAGTTTATCGTCCCTAGCGGGAGCTCGCGAGCAGTACTTC. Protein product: CASSLSSLAGAREQYF.

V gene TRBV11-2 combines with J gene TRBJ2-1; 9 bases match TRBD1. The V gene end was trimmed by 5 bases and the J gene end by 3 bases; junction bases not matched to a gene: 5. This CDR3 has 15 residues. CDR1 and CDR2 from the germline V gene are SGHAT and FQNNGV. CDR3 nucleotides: TGTGCCAGCAGCGGCCGGGACAGGGACTACAATGAGCAGTTCTTC. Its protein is CASSGRDRDYNEQFF.